The clone carrying this T cell receptor beta chain was counted a single time. The length of the CDR3 is 12 residues. The V gene lost 6 bases and the J gene lost 5 bases, with 8 bases spanning the gap. Germline V lookup: CDR1 SNHLY, CDR2 FYNNEI. The data were taken from a study of blood T cell repertoires in COVID-19. Source study methods: Nucleated cell counts were estimated from reference gene primer amplification. The data were produced by immunoSEQ multiplex PCR, yet TCRdb's version contains in-frame clones alone and is incomplete. The DNA was the basis for D and trimming; V, J and clone size are from that table. The sample gives about 210,000 clones, roughly 86% of which show up once; about 9.3% is in the top ten.

This sequence was found in a man aged 18-30 years with acute COVID-19. The sequenced material came from PBMCs or T cells enriched from blood (not recorded which). The rearrangement uses TRBV2 and TRBJ1-5; the D gene is possibly TRBD1 (6 bases). The CDR3 region has the DNA TGTGCCAGCAGGCGGACAGATCAGCCCCAGCATTTT. Its protein product is CASRRTDQPQHF.